This entry concerns a single T cell receptor (beta chain). Its antigen remains unidentified. The sample is drawn from a study of OX40 agonist ivuxolimab in advanced cancers. Study summary: Patients were treated with intravenous ivuxolimab, dosed at 0.01 to 10 mg/kg and infused every 2 weeks.

The CDR3 is 18 residues long. Trimming stripped 0 bases from V and 1 base from J, with 19 bases between. Germline loops: CDR1 LGHNA, CDR2 YSLEER. Drawing of blood for sampling happened at baseline, at cycle 4 day 1, and at cycle 7 day 1. The study, taken as a whole, reports: Those patients achieving a partial response at 0.1-3.0 mg/kg showed among the lowest clonal expansion. At 0.1 to 3.0 mg/kg and by week 6, clonal expansion occurred in CD4+ and CD8+ blood T cells.

TCRdb keeps only in-frame clones here, not all; method: immunoSEQ multiplex PCR. The sample carries almost 85,000 clones, about 94% recorded once. The sequencing here drew on CD4+ or CD8+ T cells sorted from blood, taken in a trial of the OX40 agonist ivuxolimab. V and J are TRBV4-3 and TRBJ2-7, with D tentatively TRBD2 (6 bases). The TCR sequence derives from an adult with an advanced solid tumor such as melanoma, head and neck, liver or kidney cancer. CDR3 in amino acids: CASSQDLARGILSYEQYF. For the CDR3, the DNA is TGCGCCAGCAGCCAAGATCTGGCGCGCGGGATCTTATCCTACGAGCAGTACTTC.